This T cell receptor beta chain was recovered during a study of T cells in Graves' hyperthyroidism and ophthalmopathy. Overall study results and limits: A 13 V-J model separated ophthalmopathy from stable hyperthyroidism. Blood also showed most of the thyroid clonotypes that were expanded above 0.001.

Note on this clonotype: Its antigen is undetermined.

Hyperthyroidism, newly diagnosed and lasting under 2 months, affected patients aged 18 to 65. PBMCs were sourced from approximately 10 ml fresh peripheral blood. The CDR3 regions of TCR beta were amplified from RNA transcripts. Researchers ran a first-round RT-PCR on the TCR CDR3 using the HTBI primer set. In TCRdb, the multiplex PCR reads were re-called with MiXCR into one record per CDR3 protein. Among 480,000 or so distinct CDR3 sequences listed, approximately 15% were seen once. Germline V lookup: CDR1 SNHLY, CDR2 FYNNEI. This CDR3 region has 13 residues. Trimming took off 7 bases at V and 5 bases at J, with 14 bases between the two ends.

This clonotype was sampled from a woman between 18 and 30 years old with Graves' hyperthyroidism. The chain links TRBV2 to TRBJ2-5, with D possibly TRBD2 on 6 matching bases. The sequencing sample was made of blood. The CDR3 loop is CASKAGGTETQYF. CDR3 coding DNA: TGTGCCAGCAAGGCCGGCGGGACTGAGACCCAGTACTTC.